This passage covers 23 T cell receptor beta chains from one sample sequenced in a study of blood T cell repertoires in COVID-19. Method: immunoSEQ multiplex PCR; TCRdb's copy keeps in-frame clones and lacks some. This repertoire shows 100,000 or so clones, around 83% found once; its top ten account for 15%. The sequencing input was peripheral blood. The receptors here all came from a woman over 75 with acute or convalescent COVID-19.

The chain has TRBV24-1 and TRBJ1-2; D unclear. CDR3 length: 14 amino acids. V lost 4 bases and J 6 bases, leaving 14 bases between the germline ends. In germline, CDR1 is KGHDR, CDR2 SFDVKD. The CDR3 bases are TGTGCCACCAGTGACGCCCGGGGAGTAAATGGCTACACCTTC. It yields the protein CATSDARGVNGYTF.

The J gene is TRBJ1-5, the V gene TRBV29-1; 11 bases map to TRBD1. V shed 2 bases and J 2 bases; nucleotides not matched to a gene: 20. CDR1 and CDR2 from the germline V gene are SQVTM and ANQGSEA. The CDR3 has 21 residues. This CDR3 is CSVEKDRGRHTKAWGNQPQHF. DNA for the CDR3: TGCAGCGTTGAAAAGGACAGGGGGCGTCATACAAAGGCTTGGGGCAATCAGCCCCAGCATTTT.

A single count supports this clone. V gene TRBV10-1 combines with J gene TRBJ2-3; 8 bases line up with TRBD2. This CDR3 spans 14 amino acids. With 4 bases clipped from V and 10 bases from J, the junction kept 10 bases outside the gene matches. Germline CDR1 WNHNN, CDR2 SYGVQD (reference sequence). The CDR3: CASSVGLGDIAQYF. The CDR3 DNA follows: TGCGCCAGCAGTGTGGGACTAGGGGATATAGCGCAGTATTTT.

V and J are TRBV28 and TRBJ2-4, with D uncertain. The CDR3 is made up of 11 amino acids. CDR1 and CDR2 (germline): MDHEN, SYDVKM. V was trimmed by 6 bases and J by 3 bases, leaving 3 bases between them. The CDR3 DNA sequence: TGTGCCAGCAGATACAAAAACATTCAGTACTTC. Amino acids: CASRYKNIQYF.

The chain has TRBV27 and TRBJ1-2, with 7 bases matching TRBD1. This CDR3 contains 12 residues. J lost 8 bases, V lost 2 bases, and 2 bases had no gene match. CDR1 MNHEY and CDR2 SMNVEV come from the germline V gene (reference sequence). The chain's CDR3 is CASSLQGEGYTF. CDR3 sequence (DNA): TGTGCCAGCAGTTTACAGGGGGAGGGCTACACCTTC.

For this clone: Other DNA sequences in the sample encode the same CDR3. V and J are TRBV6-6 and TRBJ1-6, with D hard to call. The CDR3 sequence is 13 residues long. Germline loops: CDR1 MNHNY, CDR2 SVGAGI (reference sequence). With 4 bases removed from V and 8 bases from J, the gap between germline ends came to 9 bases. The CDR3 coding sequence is TGTGCCAGCAGTTCCCCCGAGGATTCACCCCTCCACTTT. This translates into CASSSPEDSPLHF.

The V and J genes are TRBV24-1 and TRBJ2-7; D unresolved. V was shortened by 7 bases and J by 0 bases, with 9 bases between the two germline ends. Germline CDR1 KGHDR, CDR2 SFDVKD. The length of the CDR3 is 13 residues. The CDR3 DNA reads TGTGCCACCAGCCCGGCAGGCTCCTACGAGCAGTACTTC. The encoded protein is CATSPAGSYEQYF.

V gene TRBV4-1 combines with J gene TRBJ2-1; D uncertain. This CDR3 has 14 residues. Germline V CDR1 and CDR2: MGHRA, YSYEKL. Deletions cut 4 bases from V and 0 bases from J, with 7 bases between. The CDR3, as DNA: TGCGCCAGCAGCCCCCCGAGCTCCTACAATGAGCAGTTCTTC. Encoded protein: CASSPPSSYNEQFF.

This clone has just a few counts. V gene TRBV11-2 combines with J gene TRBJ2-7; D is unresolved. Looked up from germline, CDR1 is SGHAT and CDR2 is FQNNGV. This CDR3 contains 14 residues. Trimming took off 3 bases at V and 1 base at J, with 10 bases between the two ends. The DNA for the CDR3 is TGTGCCAGCAGCTTTTCCCCAGGTTCCTACGAGCAGTACGTC. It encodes CASSFSPGSYEQYV.

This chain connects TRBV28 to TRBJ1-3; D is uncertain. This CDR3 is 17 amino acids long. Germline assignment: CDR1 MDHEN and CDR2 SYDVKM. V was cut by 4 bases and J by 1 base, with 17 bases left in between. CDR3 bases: TGTGCCAGCAGTTCACCTCCACGGGTCCGTTCTGGAAACACCATATATTTT. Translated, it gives CASSSPPRVRSGNTIYF. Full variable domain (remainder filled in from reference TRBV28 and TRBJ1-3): DVKVTQSSRYLVKRTGEKVFLECVQDMDHENMFWYRQDPGLGLRLIYFSYDVKMKEKGDIPEGYSVSREKKERFSLILESASTNQTSMYLCASSSPPRVRSGNTIYFGEGSWLTVV.

The CDR3 DNA sequence: TGTGCCAGCAGCTTAGGTGCCTCAATACAGGGGGAAAGTAACAATGAGCAGTTCTTC. It specifies CASSLGASIQGESNNEQFF. The chain joins TRBV7-9 to TRBJ2-1; TRBD1 matches at 8 bases. Trimming removed 1 base from V and 5 bases from J; junction bases left unmatched: 16. This CDR3 has 19 residues. CDR1 and CDR2 (germline): SEHNR, FQNEAQ (reference sequence).

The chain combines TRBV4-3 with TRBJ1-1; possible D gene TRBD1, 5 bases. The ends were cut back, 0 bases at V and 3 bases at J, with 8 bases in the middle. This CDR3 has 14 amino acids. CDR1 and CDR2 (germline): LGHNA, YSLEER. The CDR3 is CASSQEGRDTEAFF. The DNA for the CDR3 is TGCGCCAGCAGCCAAGAGGGCAGGGACACTGAAGCTTTCTTT.

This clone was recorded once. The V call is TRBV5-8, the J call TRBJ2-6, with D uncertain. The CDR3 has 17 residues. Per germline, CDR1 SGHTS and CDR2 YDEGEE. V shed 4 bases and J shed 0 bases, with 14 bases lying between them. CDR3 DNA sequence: TGTGCCAGCAGCCAAGGTGGATACTACTCTGGGGCCAACGTCCTGACTTTC. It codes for CASSQGGYYSGANVLTF.

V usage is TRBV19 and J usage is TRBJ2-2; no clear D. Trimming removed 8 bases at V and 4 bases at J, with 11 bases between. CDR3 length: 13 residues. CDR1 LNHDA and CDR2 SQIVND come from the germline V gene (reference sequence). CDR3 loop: CASVRMSTGELFF. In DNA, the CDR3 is TGTGCCAGTGTACGAATGAGCACCGGGGAGCTGTTTTTT.

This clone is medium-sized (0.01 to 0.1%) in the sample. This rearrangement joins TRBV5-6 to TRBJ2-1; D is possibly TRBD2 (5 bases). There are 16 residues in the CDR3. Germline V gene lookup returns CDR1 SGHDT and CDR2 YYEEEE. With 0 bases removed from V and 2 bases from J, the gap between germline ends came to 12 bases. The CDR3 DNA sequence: TGTGCCAGCAGCTTGGGTACGGGAAACGCCTACAATGAGCAGTTCTTC. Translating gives CASSLGTGNAYNEQFF.

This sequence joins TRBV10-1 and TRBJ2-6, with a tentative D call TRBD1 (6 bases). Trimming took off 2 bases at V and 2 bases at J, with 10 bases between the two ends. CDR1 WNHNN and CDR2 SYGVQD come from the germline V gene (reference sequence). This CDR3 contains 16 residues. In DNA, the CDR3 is TGCGCCAGCAGTGAGGGGGGCGGACCTGGGGCCAACGTCCTGACTTTC. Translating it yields CASSEGGGPGANVLTF.

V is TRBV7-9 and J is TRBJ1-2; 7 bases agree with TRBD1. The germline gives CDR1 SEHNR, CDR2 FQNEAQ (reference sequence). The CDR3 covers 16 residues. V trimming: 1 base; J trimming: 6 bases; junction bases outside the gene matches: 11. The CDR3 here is CASSLGFAGGVDGYTF. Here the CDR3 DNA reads TGTGCCAGCAGCTTAGGATTTGCAGGGGGAGTTGATGGCTACACCTTC. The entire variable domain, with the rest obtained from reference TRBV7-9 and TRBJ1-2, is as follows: DTGVSQNPRHKITKRGQNVTFRCDPISEHNRLYWYRQTLGQGPEFLTYFQNEAQLEKSRLLSDRFSAERPKGSFSTLEIQRTEQGDSAMYLCASSLGFAGGVDGYTFGSGTRLTVV.

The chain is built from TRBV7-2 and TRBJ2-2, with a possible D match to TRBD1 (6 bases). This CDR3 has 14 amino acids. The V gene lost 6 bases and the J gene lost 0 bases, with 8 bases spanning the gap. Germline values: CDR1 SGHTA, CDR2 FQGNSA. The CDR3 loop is CASRDSSNTGELFF. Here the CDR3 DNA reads TGTGCCAGCAGGGACAGTTCGAACACCGGGGAGCTGTTTTTT.

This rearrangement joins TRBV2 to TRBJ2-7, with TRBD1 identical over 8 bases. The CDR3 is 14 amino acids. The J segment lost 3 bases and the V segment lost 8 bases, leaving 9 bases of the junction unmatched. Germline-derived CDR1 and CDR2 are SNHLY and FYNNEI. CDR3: CASGRDRIYYEQYF. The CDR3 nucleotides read TGTGCCAGCGGCCGGGACAGGATTTACTACGAGCAGTACTTC.

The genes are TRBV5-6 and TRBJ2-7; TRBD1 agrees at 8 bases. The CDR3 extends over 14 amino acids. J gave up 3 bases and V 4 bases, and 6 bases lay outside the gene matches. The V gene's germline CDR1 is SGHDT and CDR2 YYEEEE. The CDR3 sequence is CASSPLGQGYEQYV. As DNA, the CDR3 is TGTGCCAGCAGCCCTCTCGGACAGGGCTACGAGCAGTACGTC.

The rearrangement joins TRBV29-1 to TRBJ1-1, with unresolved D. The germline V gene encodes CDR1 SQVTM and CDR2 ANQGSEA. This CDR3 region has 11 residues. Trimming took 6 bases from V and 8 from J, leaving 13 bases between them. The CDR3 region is CSVGRKNEAFF. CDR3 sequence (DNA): TGCAGCGTGGGGAGGAAGAACGAAGCTTTCTTT.

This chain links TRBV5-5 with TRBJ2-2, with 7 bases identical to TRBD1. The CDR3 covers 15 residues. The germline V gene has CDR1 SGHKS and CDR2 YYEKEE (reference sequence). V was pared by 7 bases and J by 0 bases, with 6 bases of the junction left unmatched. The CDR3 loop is CASGNQGANTGELFF. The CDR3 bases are TGTGCCAGCGGAAACCAGGGGGCGAACACCGGGGAGCTGTTTTTT. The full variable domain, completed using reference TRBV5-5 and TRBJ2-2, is DAGVTQSPTHLIKTRGQQVTLRCSPISGHKSVSWYQQVLGQGPQFIFQYYEKEERGRGNFPDRFSARQFPNYSSELNVNALLLGDSALYLCASGNQGANTGELFFGEGSRLTVL.

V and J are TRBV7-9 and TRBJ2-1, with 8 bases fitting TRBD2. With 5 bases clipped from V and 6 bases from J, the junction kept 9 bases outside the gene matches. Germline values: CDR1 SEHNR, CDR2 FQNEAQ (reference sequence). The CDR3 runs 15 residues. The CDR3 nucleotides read TGTGCCAGCAGCGTGGGGCTAGCGGGTTCCAATGAGCAGTTCTTC. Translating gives CASSVGLAGSNEQFF.